A single sample is the source of the 21 T cell receptor beta chains below, sequenced in a study of T cell clonality in common variable immunodeficiency. Assay used: immunoSEQ multiplex PCR; TCRdb lists only in-frame clones, some missing. The sample has some 44,000 clones, none seen only once. The sequencing sample was made of peripheral blood mononuclear cells. The origin of the receptors is a person aged 18-70 years in good health.

This clone was observed at least ten times. The CDR3: CSGKSGTDSNTEAFF. The sequenced part of the CDR3 DNA is TGCAGCGGGAAGTCCGGGACAGATTCGAACACTGAA. V and J are TRBV20-1 and TRBJ1-1; 7 positions agree with TRBD1. The read comes to an end 3 residues before the CDR3 does, leaving the germline J gene to fill in the end. CDR1 is DFQATT, CDR2 SNEGSKA, per germline (reference sequence). CDR3 length equals 15 residues.

This clone showed up many times. The read ends 3 residues before the CDR3 terminus; that terminus is restored from the germline J gene. This rearrangement joins TRBV9 to TRBJ1-2, with D hard to call. The V gene's germline CDR1 is SGDLS and CDR2 YYNGEE. V gave up 3 bases and J gave up 0 bases, with 12 bases separating them. This CDR3 has 15 residues. The CDR3: CASSADPLANYGYTF. The CDR3 bases that were read are TGTGCCAGCAGCGCCGATCCGTTAGCTAACTATGGC. Using reference TRBV9 and TRBJ1-2 for the parts outside the CDR3, the full variable domain is DSGVTQTPKHLITATGQRVTLRCSPRSGDLSVYWYQQSLDQGLQFLIQYYNGEERAKGNILERFSAQQFPDLHSELNLSSLELGDSALYFCASSADPLANYGYTFGSGTRLTVV.

This clone was picked up many times. The read terminates 3 residues before the CDR3 end, so the remaining end is supplied by the germline J gene. The rearrangement links TRBV5-8 to TRBJ2-1; no clear D gene. The germline gives CDR1 SGHTS, CDR2 YDEGEE. The CDR3 is made up of 15 amino acids. V was trimmed by 3 bases and J by 0 bases, leaving 10 bases between them. CDR3 bases read: TGTGCCAGCAGCTCACAGCCAAGCTCCTACAATGAG. Protein product: CASSSQPSSYNE. From start to end, the CDR3 is CASSSQPSSYNEQFF.

Ten or more counts support this clone. The CDR3 extends 3 residues past the end of the read, so its final part is completed from the germline J gene. This chain joins TRBV14 and TRBJ2-1, with 10 bases fitting TRBD2. From germline, CDR1 is SGHDN and CDR2 FVKESK. J lost 3 bases, V lost 4 bases, and 6 bases had no gene match. This CDR3 comprises 16 residues. This CDR3 reads CASSLWSGGVYNEQFF. The part of the CDR3 DNA that was read is TGTGCCAGCAGCCTCTGGAGCGGGGGGGTCTACAATGAG.

This clone has ten or more counts. The CDR3 end lies 3 residues beyond the end of the read and is filled in from the germline J gene. This sequence joins TRBV7-3 and TRBJ1-1; possible D gene TRBD1, 5 bases. Germline loops: CDR1 SGHTA, CDR2 FQGTGA. This CDR3 spans 13 amino acids. The V gene lost 4 bases and the J gene lost 4 bases, with 10 bases spanning the gap. The CDR3: CASSYQGGTEAFF. CDR3 bases read: TGTGCCAGCAGCTATCAGGGAGGCACTGAA.

This clone has ten or more counts. The CDR3 end lies 3 residues beyond the end of the read and is filled in from the germline J gene. V usage is TRBV28 and J usage is TRBJ1-5; D call uncertain. The V gene lost 3 bases and the J gene lost 3 bases, with 21 bases spanning the gap. The germline gives CDR1 MDHEN, CDR2 SYDVKM. This CDR3 region has 18 residues. The covered CDR3 bases are TGTGCCAGCAGTTTCCCCCTCACCTTAGAGTTCTCCAATCAGCCC. Its protein is CASSFPLTLEFSNQP. The entire CDR3 protein is CASSFPLTLEFSNQPQHF.

This clone was seen repeatedly, ten times or more. One end of the junction fails to match germline, which may point to a read error. The CDR3 extends 3 residues past the end of the read, so its final part is completed from the germline J gene. This rearrangement joins TRBV7-3 to TRBJ2-5; 9 bases are shared with TRBD2. Germline V gene lookup returns CDR1 SGHTA and CDR2 FQGTGA. This CDR3 spans 15 amino acids. The CDR3 DNA, read in part, is TGTGTCAGCAGCTTGCTAGCGGGAACCCAAGAGACC. Translating gives CVSSLLAGTQET. The whole CDR3 sequence is CVSSLLAGTQETQYF. The full variable domain, rest sourced from reference TRBV7-3 and TRBJ2-5, is GAGVSQTPSNKVTEKGKYVELRCDPISGHTALYWYRQSLGQGPEFLIYFQGTGAADDSGLPNDRFFAVRPEGSVSTLKIQRTERGDSAVYLCVSSLLAGTQETQYFGPGTRLLVL.

This clone showed up many times. The CDR3 end lies 3 residues beyond the end of the read and is filled in from the germline J gene. The gene calls are TRBV12-3 or TRBV12-4 and TRBJ2-2; 10 bases map to TRBD1. J was trimmed by 5 bases and V by 7 bases; bases with no gene match: 7. The CDR3 covers 15 residues. CDR3 region: CASINRDRGTGELFF. The CDR3 bases that were read are TGTGCCAGCATCAACCGGGACAGGGGAACCGGGGAG.

This clone was counted at least ten times. The CDR3 end lies 3 residues beyond the end of the read and is filled in from the germline J gene. The genes are TRBV19 and TRBJ1-2; 7 nucleotides agree with TRBD1. CDR3 length: 13 amino acids. CDR1 is LNHDA, CDR2 SQIVND, per germline (reference sequence). The sequenced part of the CDR3 DNA is TGTGCCAGTAGTACCTCGGACAGGAACGGC. Its protein is CASSTSDRNG. The CDR3 in full is CASSTSDRNGYTF.

In its sample, this clone was seen many times. Read coverage stops 3 residues before the CDR3 terminus; the germline J gene supplies the remainder. V is TRBV20-1 and J is TRBJ2-3, with 8 nucleotides matching TRBD2. The CDR3 totals 13 residues. CDR1 and CDR2 from the germline V gene are DFQATT and SNEGSKA (reference sequence). V shed 6 bases, J shed 1 base, and the junction held 3 bases outside the gene matches. Partial CDR3 DNA: TGCAGTGCCTTACTAGCGGGCACAGATACG. It encodes CSALLAGTDT. From start to end, the CDR3 is CSALLAGTDTQYF.

In this sample, this clone turned up many times. The DNA ends 3 residues before the CDR3 does, and the rest of the CDR3 is filled in from the germline J gene. This chain links TRBV5-8 with TRBJ2-1; a possible D gene is TRBD1 (6 bases). The V gene's germline CDR1 is SGHTS and CDR2 YDEGEE. With 2 bases removed from V and 2 bases from J, the gap between germline ends came to 11 bases. The CDR3 totals 15 residues. This chain's CDR3 is CASSFTGTPYNEQFF. The CDR3 bases that were read are TGTGCCAGCAGCTTTACAGGGACCCCCTACAATGAG.

In this sample, this clone turned up many times. Read data end 3 residues before the CDR3 end; the end is taken from the germline J gene. The chain employs TRBV20-1 and TRBJ2-7; 13 bases are a match to TRBD2. V trimming: 6 bases; J trimming: 2 bases; junction bases outside the gene matches: 4. Germline CDR1 is DFQATT and CDR2 is SNEGSKA (reference sequence). This CDR3 comprises 14 residues. The CDR3 DNA, read in part, is TGCAGTGCCAGACTAGCGGGGGGAACCTACGAG. Translation gives CSARLAGGTYE. The whole CDR3 sequence reads CSARLAGGTYEQYF.

This clone was seen ten or more times. The CDR3 end lies 3 residues beyond the end of the read and is filled in from the germline J gene. The chain has TRBV10-1 and TRBJ2-3; 10 bases fit TRBD2. Germline V gives CDR1 WNHNN, CDR2 SYGVQD (reference sequence). The CDR3 extends over 12 amino acids. The DNA read from the CDR3 is TGCGCCAGCAGTGTTAGCGGGGGGACG. This translates into CASSVSGGT. The entire CDR3 sequence reads CASSVSGGTQYF.

This clone was picked up many times. The read halts 3 residues ahead of the CDR3 end, with the missing end drawn from the germline J gene. The rearrangement joins TRBV7-3 to TRBJ2-1; TRBD2 matches 11 bases. The CDR3 runs 17 residues. The ends lost 1 base at V and 5 bases at J; junction bases unmatched: 7. The germline V gene has CDR1 SGHTA and CDR2 FQGTGA. CDR3 protein: CASSLNRIAGGHNEQFF. CDR3 bases read: TGTGCCAGCAGCTTAAACCGCATAGCGGGAGGGCACAATGAG.

This clone was detected many times. The read finishes 3 residues shy of the CDR3 end, and the germline J gene is used to complete it. V and J are TRBV5-1 and TRBJ2-5, with TRBD1 identical over 10 bases. J gave up 3 bases and V 0 bases, and 2 bases lay outside the gene matches. This CDR3 has 15 residues. CDR1 is SGHRS, CDR2 YFSETQ, per germline. The CDR3 reads CASSLAGTGEETQYF. The DNA read from the CDR3 is TGCGCCAGCAGCTTGGCCGGGACAGGGGAAGAGACC.

This clone has just a few counts. The missing CDR3 end, 3 residues past where the read stops, is filled in from the germline J gene. The V gene is TRBV2, the J gene TRBJ2-7, with 9 bases matching TRBD1. The CDR3 has 17 amino acids. V shed 6 bases, J shed 4 bases, and the junction held 16 bases outside the gene matches. Looked up from germline, CDR1 is SNHLY and CDR2 is FYNNEI. The CDR3 here is CASSRTTSTGGVYEQYF. The part of the CDR3 DNA that was read is TGTGCCAGCAGCCGAACCACCTCGACAGGGGGGGTGTACGAG.

This clone was observed many times. The CDR3 end is not reached by the read, which stops 3 residues before it; the germline J gene fills it in. This chain uses TRBV30 with TRBJ1-5; the match to TRBD1 covers 8 bases. After removal of 1 base from V and 7 bases from J, the junction contained 6 bases not matched to a gene. CDR1 and CDR2 (germline): GTSNPN, SVGIG (reference sequence). The CDR3 spans 14 residues. The CDR3 bases that were read are TGTGCCTGGAGTGCTGGACAGGGTCGGCAGCCC. Encoded protein: CAWSAGQGRQP. The full CDR3 protein reads CAWSAGQGRQPQHF.

This clone has at least ten counts. The read ends 3 residues before the CDR3 terminus; that terminus is restored from the germline J gene. This chain uses TRBV27 with TRBJ1-3, with TRBD1 as a possible D gene (5 bases). CDR1 and CDR2 (germline): MNHEY, SMNVEV (reference sequence). The CDR3 extends over 13 amino acids. Trimming left V 7 bases short and J 4 bases short, with 11 bases between. CDR3 DNA (partial): TGTGCCAGCATGGGGCAGGTGGGAAACACC. It specifies CASMGQVGNT. The complete CDR3 sequence is CASMGQVGNTIYF.

This clone was detected ten times or more. The read is 3 residues too short to cover the CDR3 end, so that end is filled in from the germline J gene. The chain is built from TRBV20-1 and TRBJ2-5, with 9 bases aligning to TRBD2. V lost 6 bases and J lost 1; bases outside the gene matches: 15. Germline CDR1 and CDR2: DFQATT and SNEGSKA (reference sequence). The CDR3 covers 17 residues. The covered CDR3 bases are TGCAGTGCGAAAGCGGGAGGACAAACTTCATTCCAAGAGACC. Protein sequence: CSAKAGGQTSFQET. The CDR3 in its entirety is CSAKAGGQTSFQETQYF.

This clone was seen repeatedly, ten times or more. Read coverage stops 3 residues before the CDR3 terminus; the germline J gene supplies the remainder. The gene calls are TRBV6-2 or TRBV6-3 and TRBJ2-7; 12 nucleotides line up with TRBD1. The CDR3 sequence is 15 residues long. Per germline, CDR1 MNHEY and CDR2 SVGEGT. With 0 bases clipped from V and 5 bases from J, the junction kept 2 bases outside the gene matches. Partial CDR3 DNA: TGTGCCAGCAGTTACTCGGGGACAGGGGGCAACGAG. Encoded protein: CASSYSGTGGNE. The entire CDR3 reads CASSYSGTGGNEQYF.

This clone showed up many times. The CDR3 end lies 3 residues beyond the end of the read and is filled in from the germline J gene. V usage is TRBV30 and J usage is TRBJ1-2; TRBD1 agrees at 9 bases. Germline loops: CDR1 GTSNPN, CDR2 SVGIG (reference sequence). The CDR3 runs to 14 residues. CDR3 residues: CAWSDLTGGTHYTF. Incomplete CDR3 DNA: TGTGCCTGGAGTGACCTAACAGGGGGCACACAC.